Shown below are 24 T cell receptor beta chains from a single sample sequenced in a study of T cells in Graves' hyperthyroidism and ophthalmopathy. Authors of the study amplified TCR beta CDR3 regions from RNA transcripts. Carried out on the TCR CDR3, a first-round RT-PCR used the HTBI primer set. Using its own MiXCR run on the multiplex PCR reads, TCRdb lists one record per CDR3 protein. The sample has over 650,000 distinct CDR3 sequences; approximately 42% are singletons. Sequencing was done on a sample of peripheral blood or thyroid tissue (not recorded which). The receptors originated from an adult man with Graves' disease, either hyperthyroidism or ophthalmopathy (not recorded which).

This clonotype was observed once. The chain employs TRBV2 and TRBJ1-2; tentatively, D is TRBD1 (6 bases). Germline V gene lookup returns CDR1 SNHLY and CDR2 FYNNEI. CDR3 size: 16 residues. The V end was cut by 4 bases, the J end by 8 bases, with 23 bases between. CDR3 DNA: TGTGCCAGCAGTGTTAAACCCGGGACACCGAGTTGGGGCTACACCTTC. Translation gives CASSVKPGTPSWGYTF. Looking up the rest from reference TRBV2 and TRBJ1-2 gives the full variable domain: EPEVTQTPSHQVTQMGQEVILRCVPISNHLYFYWYRQILGQKVEFLVSFYNNEISEKSEIFDDQFSVERPDGSNFTLKIRSTKLEDSAMYFCASSVKPGTPSWGYTFGSGTRLTVV.

This clonotype was recorded many times. The chain recombines TRBV2 with TRBJ1-3; TRBD1 aligns across 8 bases. The ends lost 6 bases at V and 4 bases at J; junction bases unmatched: 2. The CDR3 consists of 13 residues. Germline V gives CDR1 SNHLY, CDR2 FYNNEI. CDR3 in DNA: TGTGCCAGCAGCGGGACAGGCGGAAACACCATATATTTT. It codes for CASSGTGGNTIYF.

The V call is TRBV19, the J call TRBJ1-5, with D hard to call. The CDR3 is made up of 14 amino acids. V was cut by 8 bases and J by 0 bases, with 11 bases left in between. Germline CDR1 LNHDA, CDR2 SQIVND (reference sequence). The CDR3 region is CASPRKYSNQPQHF. The CDR3 nucleotides read TGTGCCAGTCCCAGGAAATATAGCAATCAGCCCCAGCATTTT.

This clonotype was detected a few times. The chain employs TRBV5-1 and TRBJ2-7; D possibly uses TRBD1 or TRBD2 (5 bases each). V was trimmed by 6 bases and J by 7 bases, leaving 26 bases between them. Germline CDR1 is SGHRS and CDR2 is YFSETQ. This CDR3 is built from 16 residues. The CDR3 is CASTTHASSPWGEQYF. Written as DNA, the CDR3 is TGCGCCAGCACCACGCACGCGAGTTCCCCCTGGGGGGAGCAGTACTTC.

The J gene is TRBJ1-4, the V gene TRBV7-2; 8 bases fit TRBD1. V was pared by 5 bases and J by 14 bases, with 7 bases of the junction left unmatched. The CDR3 loop spans 12 amino acids. Germline CDR1 reads SGHTA; CDR2 reads FQGNSA. The CDR3 is CASSVDRAKLFF. CDR3 coding DNA: TGTGCCAGCAGCGTGGACAGGGCTAAGCTGTTTTTT.

The rearrangement uses TRBV2 and TRBJ2-3; D perhaps matches TRBD1 (6 bases). Trimming removed 8 bases from V and 10 bases from J, with 10 bases in between. The CDR3 consists of 10 residues. Germline-derived CDR1 and CDR2 are SNHLY and FYNNEI. The CDR3 bases are TGTGCCAGCTGGGACAATGCGCAGTATTTT. Encoded protein: CASWDNAQYF.

The V and J genes are TRBV29-1 and TRBJ1-3; TRBD1 aligns across 7 bases. This CDR3 is built from 11 residues. Germline trimming cut 6 bases from V and 10 bases from J; bases unmatched to any gene: 6. Germline CDR1 is SQVTM and CDR2 is ANQGSEA. CDR3 in amino acids: CSVALGQTIYF. The DNA for the CDR3 is TGCAGCGTCGCGTTGGGACAGACCATATATTTT.

The chain employs TRBV12-3 or TRBV12-4 and TRBJ2-5, with 9 bases matching TRBD2. CDR3 size: 15 residues. The ends lost 5 bases at V and 0 bases at J; junction bases unmatched: 4. For the CDR3, the DNA is TGTGCCAGCAGTCCGATAGCGGGAGACCAAGAGACCCAGTACTTC. As protein: CASSPIAGDQETQYF.

The gene calls are TRBV29-1 and TRBJ2-5; TRBD2 agrees at 7 bases. Losses at the gene ends were 2 bases for V and 0 bases for J; bases not matched to a gene: 9. CDR1 and CDR2 (germline): SQVTM, ANQGSEA. The CDR3 length is 16 residues. CDR3 sequence: CSVEKGGGPYQETQYF. The CDR3 coding sequence is TGCAGCGTTGAAAAGGGCGGGGGACCTTACCAAGAGACCCAGTACTTC.

With respect to this clonotype: One end of the junction is discordant with germline, which a read error may explain. The chain carries TRBV14 and TRBJ1-2, with 7 bases aligning to TRBD1. Germline lookup yields CDR1 SGHDN and CDR2 FVKESK. The CDR3 loop spans 14 amino acids. CDR3 DNA: TGCGCCAGCAGCCAACCCGGGACAGCCTATGGCTACACCTTC. Encoded protein: CASSQPGTAYGYTF. The entire variable domain, with the rest obtained from reference TRBV14 and TRBJ1-2, is as follows: EAGVTQFPSHSVIEKGQTVTLRCDPISGHDNLYWYRRVMGKEIKFLLHFVKESKQDESGMPNNRFLAERTGGTYSTLKVQPAELEDSGVYFCASSQPGTAYGYTFGSGTRLTVV.

J is TRBJ2-5 and V is TRBV2; TRBD1 matches at 9 bases. The V and J ends lost 7 bases and 0 bases, in that order; junction bases with no gene match: 6. Germline loops: CDR1 SNHLY, CDR2 FYNNEI. This CDR3 comprises 15 residues. The CDR3 loop is CASKSDRGYQETQYF. CDR3 in DNA: TGTGCCAGCAAATCGGACAGGGGCTACCAAGAGACCCAGTACTTC.

This clonotype was counted at least ten times. V and J are TRBV7-9 and TRBJ2-5; D is ambiguous. CDR1 is SEHNR, CDR2 FQNEAQ, per germline (reference sequence). The CDR3 has 14 residues. V gave up 1 base and J gave up 4 bases, with 10 bases separating them. The CDR3 sequence: CASSLGLSLETQYF. CDR3 DNA sequence: TGTGCCAGCAGCTTAGGTCTCAGTTTAGAGACCCAGTACTTC.

This chain connects TRBV19 to TRBJ1-1; D not certain. The CDR3 is 15 amino acids. The V end lost 4 bases, the J end lost 1 base, and 13 bases lay between the germline ends. Germline CDR1 is LNHDA and CDR2 is SQIVND (reference sequence). CDR3 sequence reads: CASSSFRAGNTEAFF. Here the CDR3 DNA reads TGTGCCAGTAGTAGTTTCCGGGCAGGGAACACTGAAGCTTTCTTT. The variable domain in full, with the rest retrieved from reference TRBV19 and TRBJ1-1, is DGGITQSPKYLFRKEGQNVTLSCEQNLNHDAMYWYRQDPGQGLRLIYYSQIVNDFQKGDIAEGYSVSREKKESFPLTVTSAQKNPTAFYLCASSSFRAGNTEAFFGQGTRLTVV.

Comments on this clonotype: A much larger clone sits a single nucleotide away, making a read error possible. The rearrangement links TRBV7-9 to TRBJ1-6; D ambiguous. Trimming took off 3 bases at V and 13 bases at J, with 10 bases between the two ends. The CDR3 loop spans 12 amino acids. Per the germline V gene, CDR1 is SEHNR and CDR2 is FQNEAQ (reference sequence). CDR3 in DNA: TGTGCCAGCAGCTTCCCTGGAAGGCCCCTCCACTTT. It specifies CASSFPGRPLHF.

With regard to this clonotype: One end of the junction fails to match germline, which may point to a read error. The rearrangement uses TRBV25-1 and TRBJ1-1; 9 positions match TRBD1. Germline V lookup: CDR1 MGHDK, CDR2 SYGVNS. This CDR3 comprises 15 residues. CDR3 protein: CASSGPGTGNPETFF. CDR3 DNA sequence: TGTGCCAGCAGTGGGCCCGGGACAGGGAACCCTGAAACTTTCTTT.

Regarding this clonotype: This sequence may be a read error, since a much larger clone differs from it by one base. This chain joins TRBV7-6 and TRBJ2-7, with 7 bases that match TRBD2. CDR3 length: 12 amino acids. Germline CDR1 reads SGHVS; CDR2 reads FNYEAQ. DNA for the CDR3: TGTGCCAGCAGCTCCGCTGGGGGGGAGCAGTGCTTC. This gives the protein CASSSAGGEQCF.

This clonotype was seen many times. The genes are TRBV7-2 and TRBJ1-4; perhaps TRBD1 as D (5 bases). Germline V lookup: CDR1 SGHTA, CDR2 FQGNSA. V lost 1 base, J lost 4 bases, and 7 bases lay in between. The CDR3 is 14 amino acids. Here the CDR3 reads CASSLGGFNEKLFF. CDR3 nucleotide sequence: TGTGCCAGCAGCTTAGGGGGCTTTAATGAAAAACTGTTTTTT.

CDR3 in amino acids: CASSESKPGGPPLHF. CDR3 in DNA: TGCGCCAGCAGTGAGTCGAAGCCAGGCGGTCCACCCCTCCACTTT. The V call is TRBV10-2, the J call TRBJ1-6; D is unclear. This CDR3 is built from 15 residues. Looked up from germline, CDR1 is WSHSY and CDR2 is SAAADI. Trimming removed 0 bases from V and 11 bases from J, with 14 bases in between.

This rearrangement joins TRBV5-5 to TRBJ1-3; maybe TRBD1 (6 bases). Looked up from germline, CDR1 is SGHKS and CDR2 is YYEKEE (reference sequence). V was shortened by 1 base and J by 5 bases, with 10 bases between the two germline ends. The CDR3 has 14 residues. CDR3 sequence: CASSLTGSRNTIYF. CDR3 nucleotide sequence: TGTGCCAGCAGCTTGACAGGGTCTCGAAACACCATATATTTT.

The V and J genes are TRBV20-1 and TRBJ1-6; 8 bases are a match to TRBD1. V dropped 4 bases and J dropped 0; count of bases not matched to a gene: 5. This CDR3 is built from 16 residues. Germline-derived CDR1 and CDR2 are DFQATT and SNEGSKA (reference sequence). DNA for the CDR3: TGCAGTGCTACGGACAGGGAGAGCTCCTATAATTCACCCCTCCACTTT. Amino acid sequence: CSATDRESSYNSPLHF.

The count of this clonotype is one. This may be a read error: a much more frequent sequence differs by one nucleotide. The chain recombines TRBV25-1 with TRBJ1-1, with no clear D. The ends were cut back, 7 bases at V and 4 bases at J, with 4 bases in the middle. The CDR3 consists of 10 residues. Germline lookup yields CDR1 MGHDK and CDR2 SYGVNS. The CDR3 sequence is CASIATEAFF. CDR3 bases: TGTGCCAGCATCGCCACTGAAGCTTTCTTT.

The J gene is TRBJ1-6, the V gene TRBV20-1; D not certain. The CDR3 has 17 amino acids. Germline V CDR1 and CDR2: DFQATT, SNEGSKA (reference sequence). The V end was cut by 0 bases, the J end by 3 bases, with 15 bases between. The CDR3 region has the DNA TGCAGTGCTAGAGATCTTGGGGAAGGGAGCTATAATTCACCCCTCCACTTT. It is translated as CSARDLGEGSYNSPLHF.

This clonotype was found many times. The rearrangement uses TRBV15 and TRBJ1-6, with D unclear. Per the germline V gene, CDR1 is LNHNV and CDR2 is YYDKDF (reference sequence). The CDR3 totals 15 residues. Trimming removed 4 bases from V and 7 bases from J, with 14 bases in between. CDR3 sequence: CATSILRRLNSPLHF. CDR3 nucleotide sequence: TGTGCCACCAGCATCCTCAGACGGTTGAATTCACCCCTCCACTTT.

V is TRBV29-1 and J is TRBJ1-2, with D possibly being TRBD1 (6 bases). The CDR3 runs to 11 residues. The germline V gene encodes CDR1 SQVTM and CDR2 ANQGSEA. The germline V and J ends were trimmed by 3 bases and 12 bases, with 14 bases remaining between them. CDR3 nucleotides: TGCAGCGTTGAGCGGGGGGCTGGAAACACCTTC. It specifies CSVERGAGNTF.